This T cell receptor beta chain was identified during a study of blood T cell repertoires in COVID-19. Across the study: Acute and convalescent COVID-19 samples came from the United States, Italy and Spain. PBMCs, B-cell-depleted T cells, or T cells provided the cDNA or gDNA that made up the material.

Original handling: The assay estimated nucleated cells by amplifying reference gene primers. The data were produced by immunoSEQ multiplex PCR, yet TCRdb's version contains in-frame clones alone and is incomplete. For V, J and clone size, that table is used; D and trimming come from the DNA. The sample contains fewer than 140,000 clones, 70% to 80% of which appear only once. Patients in Seattle were enrolled during active infection, then followed longitudinally. Germline V gene sequence: CDR1 MDHEN, CDR2 SYDVKM. The length of the CDR3 is 13 residues. Trimming cost V 2 bases and J 0 bases, with 4 bases left between them.

This sequence joins TRBV28 and TRBJ1-1; D is undetermined. This sequence originates from a man aged 80 or over with COVID-19, enrolled during active disease. Specimen: peripheral blood. The CDR3 nucleotides read TGTGCCAGCAGTTTAACATTGAACACTGAAGCTTTCTTT. As protein: CASSLTLNTEAFF.